Following are 8 T cell receptor beta chains from one sample sequenced in a study of cytomegalovirus exposure and HLA in healthy donors. The table came from immunoSEQ multiplex PCR; TCRdb's copy has only in-frame clones and leaves some out. The sample shows 190,000 or so clones, about four fifths of them seen only once. The sample comprised PBMCs. Receptor source: a woman between 18 and 29 years old in good health and CMV-seropositive.

The chain links TRBV19 to TRBJ2-2; TRBD2 aligns across 8 bases. The CDR3 is 16 amino acids. Trimming removed 5 bases from V and 7 bases from J; junction bases left unmatched: 12. CDR1 LNHDA and CDR2 SQIVND come from the germline V gene (reference sequence). The CDR3 is CASSPVSGKLSGELFF. The CDR3 DNA follows: TGTGCCAGTAGTCCGGTTAGCGGGAAACTAAGCGGGGAGCTGTTTTTT.

This rearrangement joins TRBV19 to TRBJ2-7; tentatively, D is TRBD2 (6 bases). V dropped 3 bases and J dropped 3 bases, with 15 bases sitting between them. The CDR3 is 15 amino acids. Germline assignment: CDR1 LNHDA and CDR2 SQIVND (reference sequence). The CDR3: CASSMAGPGFYEQYF. CDR3 nucleotides: TGTGCCAGTAGTATGGCGGGACCGGGGTTCTACGAGCAGTACTTC.

The chain links TRBV19 to TRBJ1-2, with 7 bases lining up with TRBD1. This CDR3 has 14 amino acids. CDR1 is LNHDA and CDR2 is SQIVND in the germline V gene (reference sequence). V lost 4 bases, J lost 4 bases, and 6 bases stayed unmatched. DNA of the CDR3: TGTGCCAGTAGTAGCGCGGCAGGGGGCTATGGCTACACCTTC. Its protein product is CASSSAAGGYGYTF.

The chain recombines TRBV12-5 with TRBJ1-1, with D tentatively TRBD1 (6 bases). Trimming left V 3 bases short and J 0 bases short, with 8 bases between. In germline, CDR1 is LGHNT, CDR2 FRNRAP. The CDR3 sequence is 14 residues long. Written as DNA, the CDR3 is TGTGCTAGTGGTTTTGGACAGCTGAACACTGAAGCTTTCTTT. This sequence encodes CASGFGQLNTEAFF.

The chain is built from TRBV11-2 and TRBJ2-3, with 7 bases matching TRBD2. The germline V gene encodes CDR1 SGHAT and CDR2 FQNNGV. The CDR3 extends over 14 amino acids. The V segment lost 7 bases and the J segment 3 bases; nucleotides outside the gene matches: 7. The CDR3, as DNA: TGTGCCAGCACCTGGGGGGGGGTGACAGATACGCAGTATTTT. As protein: CASTWGGVTDTQYF.

V gene TRBV19 combines with J gene TRBJ1-5; D might be TRBD1 (6 bases). CDR3 length equals 16 residues. The V end was cut by 4 bases, the J end by 1 base, with 14 bases between. In germline, CDR1 is LNHDA, CDR2 SQIVND (reference sequence). The CDR3 nucleotides are TGTGCCAGTAGTAGAACCGGGACACCCAGCAATCAGCCCCAGCATTTT. Translation: CASSRTGTPSNQPQHF. The entire variable domain, with the rest obtained from reference TRBV19 and TRBJ1-5, is as follows: DGGITQSPKYLFRKEGQNVTLSCEQNLNHDAMYWYRQDPGQGLRLIYYSQIVNDFQKGDIAEGYSVSREKKESFPLTVTSAQKNPTAFYLCASSRTGTPSNQPQHFGDGTRLSIL.

This rearrangement joins TRBV19 to TRBJ2-5; no reliable D call. This CDR3 has 13 amino acids. V lost 4 bases, J lost 2 bases, and 8 bases lay in between. Looked up from germline, CDR1 is LNHDA and CDR2 is SQIVND (reference sequence). CDR3 sequence: CASSKAVQETQYF. CDR3 DNA sequence: TGTGCCAGTAGTAAGGCGGTGCAAGAGACCCAGTACTTC.

The chain employs TRBV11-1 and TRBJ2-3; 8 bases are shared with TRBD1. The CDR3 covers 15 residues. Losses at the gene ends were 2 bases for V and 3 bases for J; bases not matched to a gene: 4. CDR1 and CDR2 from the germline V gene are SGHAT and FQDESV (reference sequence). CDR3 residues: CASSLQGAITDTQYF. The CDR3 nucleotides read TGTGCCAGCAGCTTACAGGGGGCAATAACAGATACGCAGTATTTT. Complete variable domain (other parts from reference TRBV11-1 and TRBJ2-3): EAEVAQSPRYKITEKSQAVAFWCDPISGHATLYWYRQILGQGPELLVQFQDESVVDDSQLPKDRFSAERLKGVDSTLKIQPAELGDSAMYLCASSLQGAITDTQYFGPGTRLTVL.